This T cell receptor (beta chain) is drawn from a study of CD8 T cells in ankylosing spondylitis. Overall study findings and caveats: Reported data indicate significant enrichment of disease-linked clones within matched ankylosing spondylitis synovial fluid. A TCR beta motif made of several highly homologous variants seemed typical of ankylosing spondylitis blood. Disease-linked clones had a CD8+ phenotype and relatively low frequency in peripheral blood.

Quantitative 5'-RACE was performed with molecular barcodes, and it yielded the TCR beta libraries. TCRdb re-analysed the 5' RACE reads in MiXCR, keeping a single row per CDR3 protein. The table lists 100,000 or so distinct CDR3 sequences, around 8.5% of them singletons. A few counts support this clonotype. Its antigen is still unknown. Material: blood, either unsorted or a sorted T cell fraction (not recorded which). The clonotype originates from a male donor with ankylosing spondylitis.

The CDR3 sequence: CASSILAGEGVNEQFF. CDR3 nucleotides: TGTGCCAGTAGTATCCTAGCGGGAGAAGGGGTAAATGAGCAGTTCTTC. The genes are TRBV19 and TRBJ2-1; 10 positions agree with TRBD2. Germline assignment: CDR1 LNHDA and CDR2 SQIVND (reference sequence). After removal of 3 bases from V and 7 bases from J, the junction contained 9 bases not matched to a gene. This CDR3 is built from 16 residues.